One T cell receptor beta chain is described in this entry. The CDR3 consists of 16 residues. Trimming left V 0 bases short and J 1 base short, with 13 bases between. Germline V gene lookup returns CDR1 LGHNA and CDR2 YSLEER. TCRdb's table, derived via immunoSEQ multiplex PCR, lists solely in-frame clones and lacks some. This sample has about 70,000 clones; 90% to 95% occur once, and the top ten carry 0.58%. The sample is drawn from a study of T cell changes during pregnancy in multiple sclerosis. This specimen was peripheral blood, taken in the third trimester of pregnancy. This chain connects TRBV4-3 to TRBJ2-7; unclear D gene. The receptor comes from a female donor with multiple sclerosis, enrolled in a pregnancy study. CDR3 coding DNA: TGCGCCAGCAGCCAAGATTACAAACCTCAATCCTACGAGCAGTACTTC. Translating it yields CASSQDYKPQSYEQYF.